The rows below give T cell receptor beta chains drawn from one sample of a study of CD8 T cells in Susac syndrome. TCRdb redid the calling of the immunoSEQ multiplex PCR reads with MiXCR, one entry per CDR3 protein. The sample consists of roughly 200,000 distinct CDR3 sequences, about 95% of them appearing once. The sample was CD8+ T cells from PBMCs. The receptors were sampled from a human donor with multiple sclerosis. Each CDR3 is given with its conserved first and last residue. D genes are given only for firm matches. Rows may omit the clone size; those that give it use once, few, many or a size class.

CDR3 length: 14; D gene: -; V gene: TRBV5-4; clone size: once; J gene: TRBJ1-2; CDR3 DNA: TGTGCCAGCAGCTTGTATCAAGAGACCTATGGCTACACCTTC; CDR3 protein: CASSLYQETYGYTF
CDR3 length: 14; D gene: -; V gene: TRBV7-2; clone size: -; J gene: TRBJ2-3; CDR3 DNA: TGTGCCACTAAGGATCGCAGTCTCGCAGATACGCAGTATTTT; CDR3 protein: CATKDRSLADTQYF
CDR3 length: 12; D gene: -; V gene: TRBV5-1; clone size: -; J gene: TRBJ2-1; CDR3 DNA: TGCGCCAGCAGCGGGCCGGCCGAGGAGCAGTTCTTC; CDR3 protein: CASSGPAEEQFF
CDR3 length: 13; D gene: -; V gene: TRBV7-9; clone size: -; J gene: TRBJ2-2; CDR3 DNA: TGTGCCAGCACCCCCCGTGACACCGGGGAGCTGTTTTTT; CDR3 protein: CASTPRDTGELFF
CDR3 length: 17; D gene: TRBD2; V gene: TRBV11-2; clone size: -; J gene: TRBJ2-1; CDR3 DNA: TGTGCCAGCAGCCCAATCCCCGGGACTAGCGGGTACAATGAGCAGTTCTTC; CDR3 protein: CASSPIPGTSGYNEQFF
CDR3 length: 12; D gene: TRBD1; V gene: TRBV7-9; clone size: -; J gene: TRBJ2-1; CDR3 DNA: TGTGCCAGCAGCTTAGGGGGACAGAGGCGGTTCTTC; CDR3 protein: CASSLGGQRRFF
CDR3 length: 16; D gene: TRBD1; V gene: TRBV7-9; clone size: -; J gene: TRBJ2-6; CDR3 DNA: TGTGCCAGCAGGGACAGGGGGCGCGCTGGGGCCAACGTCCTGACTTTC; CDR3 protein: CASRDRGRAGANVLTF
CDR3 length: 11; D gene: -; V gene: TRBV27; clone size: -; J gene: TRBJ2-7; CDR3 DNA: TGTGCCAGCAGTTTTGGGCGCGAGCAGTACTTC; CDR3 protein: CASSFGREQYF
CDR3 length: 14; D gene: TRBD1; V gene: TRBV20-1; clone size: -; J gene: TRBJ2-7; CDR3 DNA: TGCAGTGCTAGCCCCTGGACAGGGACGGGCGAGCAGTACTTC; CDR3 protein: CSASPWTGTGEQYF
CDR3 length: 15; D gene: TRBD2; V gene: TRBV6-2/TRBV6-3; clone size: -; J gene: TRBJ2-7; CDR3 DNA: TGTGCCAGCAGGGCGACTAGCGGGAGGTTTTTGGAGCAGTACTTC; CDR3 protein: CASRATSGRFLEQYF
CDR3 length: 16; D gene: TRBD2; V gene: TRBV6-5; clone size: few; J gene: TRBJ2-5; CDR3 DNA: TGTGCCAGCAGTTTTCCTAGCGGGGGGCCCCAAGAGACCCAGTACTTC; CDR3 protein: CASSFPSGGPQETQYF
CDR3 length: 15; D gene: -; V gene: TRBV21-1; clone size: -; J gene: TRBJ2-7; CDR3 DNA: TGTGCCAGCAGCAAAGACAGCACTTCCACCTACGAGCAGTACTTC; CDR3 protein: CASSKDSTSTYEQYF
CDR3 length: 16; D gene: -; V gene: TRBV25-1; clone size: once; J gene: TRBJ2-5; CDR3 DNA: TGTGCCAGCAGTGAAAGGGTTAGGGGGGCAGAAGAGACCCAGTACTTC; CDR3 protein: CASSERVRGAEETQYF
CDR3 length: 13; D gene: -; V gene: TRBV13; clone size: -; J gene: TRBJ2-5; CDR3 DNA: TGTGCCAGCAGTTCCACAGGCCAAGAGACCCAGTACTTC; CDR3 protein: CASSSTGQETQYF
CDR3 length: 16; D gene: -; V gene: TRBV28; clone size: -; J gene: TRBJ1-1; CDR3 DNA: TGTGCCAGCAGTTTATCGTCGGTCCGACTCAACACTGAAGCTTTCTTT; CDR3 protein: CASSLSSVRLNTEAFF
CDR3 length: 12; D gene: -; V gene: TRBV19; clone size: few; J gene: TRBJ2-7; CDR3 DNA: TGTGCCAGTAGTCTCCTCGGGTACGAGCAGTACTTC; CDR3 protein: CASSLLGYEQYF
CDR3 length: 12; D gene: -; V gene: TRBV15; clone size: once; J gene: TRBJ1-2; CDR3 DNA: TGTGCCACCAGCCCGGATAACTATGGCTACACCTTC; CDR3 protein: CATSPDNYGYTF
CDR3 length: 15; D gene: -; V gene: TRBV21-1; clone size: -; J gene: TRBJ2-1; CDR3 DNA: TGTGCCAGCAGCAATGGACGCGGGAGGGCCGAGGAGCAGTTCTTC; CDR3 protein: CASSNGRGRAEEQFF
CDR3 length: 16; D gene: -; V gene: TRBV20-1; clone size: once; J gene: TRBJ2-7; CDR3 DNA: TGCAGTGCTAGAAGTGGGGCAGGGGAAAATTCCTACGAGCAGTACTTC; CDR3 protein: CSARSGAGENSYEQYF
CDR3 length: 12; D gene: TRBD2; V gene: TRBV29-1; clone size: -; J gene: TRBJ2-2; CDR3 DNA: TGCAGCGTTCTAGCGGAGACCGGGGAGCTGTTTTTT; CDR3 protein: CSVLAETGELFF
CDR3 length: 12; D gene: -; V gene: TRBV2; clone size: once; J gene: TRBJ2-1; CDR3 DNA: TGTGCCAGCAGTGCGGGTGGCAATGAGCAGTTCTTC; CDR3 protein: CASSAGGNEQFF
CDR3 length: 17; D gene: -; V gene: TRBV27; clone size: once; J gene: TRBJ2-5; CDR3 DNA: TGTGCCAGCAGTCCGTACGCGGTAGCGAAGAGGCAAGAGACCCAGTACTTC; CDR3 protein: CASSPYAVAKRQETQYF
CDR3 length: 12; D gene: TRBD1; V gene: TRBV27; clone size: -; J gene: TRBJ1-2; CDR3 DNA: TGTGCCAGCAAGGGGCAGGGGGAGGGCTACACCTTC; CDR3 protein: CASKGQGEGYTF
CDR3 length: 16; D gene: -; V gene: TRBV14; clone size: -; J gene: TRBJ2-4; CDR3 DNA: TGTGCCAGCAGCCAAACCTCTCCGGGCCCAACGGACATTCAGTACTTC; CDR3 protein: CASSQTSPGPTDIQYF
CDR3 length: 14; D gene: -; V gene: TRBV7-9; clone size: -; J gene: TRBJ2-7; CDR3 DNA: TGTGCCAGCAGCTCGAGTTCGGGGGGCCACGAGCAGTACTTC; CDR3 protein: CASSSSSGGHEQYF
CDR3 length: 15; D gene: TRBD1; V gene: TRBV11-2; clone size: -; J gene: TRBJ1-2; CDR3 DNA: TGTGCCAGCAGAGTCGGACAGGGACCTAACTATGGCTACACCTTC; CDR3 protein: CASRVGQGPNYGYTF
CDR3 length: 14; D gene: -; V gene: TRBV20-1; clone size: -; J gene: TRBJ1-4; CDR3 DNA: TGCAGTGCTAGAGATTTTGCTTCGGCCGGCGGACTGTTTTTT; CDR3 protein: CSARDFASAGGLFF
CDR3 length: 13; D gene: TRBD1; V gene: TRBV19; clone size: -; J gene: TRBJ1-1; CDR3 DNA: TGTGCCAGTAGCTTAGACAGGGAGACTGAAGCTTTCTTT; CDR3 protein: CASSLDRETEAFF
CDR3 length: 14; D gene: TRBD1; V gene: TRBV20-1; clone size: -; J gene: TRBJ1-2; CDR3 DNA: TGCAGTGCCCCAACCGGGACAGAGAACTATGGCTACACCTTC; CDR3 protein: CSAPTGTENYGYTF
CDR3 length: 14; D gene: -; V gene: TRBV29-1; clone size: -; J gene: TRBJ1-1; CDR3 DNA: TGCAGCGGCCGGAGTTCTGGCCGGGGGACTGAAGCTTTCTTT; CDR3 protein: CSGRSSGRGTEAFF
CDR3 length: 16; D gene: TRBD1; V gene: TRBV7-3; clone size: -; J gene: TRBJ1-5; CDR3 DNA: TGTGCCAGCAGGCCTACAGGGGGCGATGGCAATCAGCCCCAGCATTTT; CDR3 protein: CASRPTGGDGNQPQHF
CDR3 length: 13; D gene: -; V gene: TRBV9; clone size: -; J gene: TRBJ1-5; CDR3 DNA: TGTGCCAGCAGCGAGGGGGTTTTGGGGCCCCAGCATTTT; CDR3 protein: CASSEGVLGPQHF
CDR3 length: 18; D gene: TRBD2; V gene: TRBV20-1; clone size: -; J gene: TRBJ2-3; CDR3 DNA: TGCAGTGCTAGACGGGGCCTTACTAGCGGGGACTACACAGATACGCAGTATTTT; CDR3 protein: CSARRGLTSGDYTDTQYF
CDR3 length: 12; D gene: -; V gene: TRBV20-1; clone size: -; J gene: TRBJ1-2; CDR3 DNA: TGCAGTGCTAGAGCAGTCCCCTATGGCTACACCTTC; CDR3 protein: CSARAVPYGYTF
CDR3 length: 13; D gene: -; V gene: TRBV6-5; clone size: -; J gene: TRBJ2-2; CDR3 DNA: TGTGCCAGCAGTCAGTCCCTAGCGCGGGAGCTGTTTTTT; CDR3 protein: CASSQSLARELFF
CDR3 length: 16; D gene: -; V gene: TRBV12-3/TRBV12-4; clone size: -; J gene: TRBJ1-2; CDR3 DNA: TGTGCCAGCAGTTCCGCCTGGGGGGGCTCTGTCTATGGCTACACCTTC; CDR3 protein: CASSSAWGGSVYGYTF
CDR3 length: 15; D gene: -; V gene: TRBV27; clone size: -; J gene: TRBJ2-3; CDR3 DNA: TGTGCCAGCAGTTTAGAACAGCTTGGGACAGATACGCAGTATTTT; CDR3 protein: CASSLEQLGTDTQYF
CDR3 length: 14; D gene: -; V gene: TRBV7-9; clone size: once; J gene: TRBJ1-2; CDR3 DNA: TGTGCCAGCAGCCCCCTCACAGTGAACTATGGCTACACCTTC; CDR3 protein: CASSPLTVNYGYTF
CDR3 length: 15; D gene: TRBD2; V gene: TRBV29-1; clone size: -; J gene: TRBJ2-1; CDR3 DNA: TGCAGCGTCGAATCGACTAGCCTTGCGGTCGGTGAGCAGTTCTTC; CDR3 protein: CSVESTSLAVGEQFF
CDR3 length: 14; D gene: -; V gene: TRBV12-3/TRBV12-4; clone size: -; J gene: TRBJ1-2; CDR3 DNA: TGTGCCAGCACCAACACCATATCAAACTATGGCTACACCTTC; CDR3 protein: CASTNTISNYGYTF
CDR3 length: 12; D gene: -; V gene: TRBV12-3/TRBV12-4; clone size: -; J gene: TRBJ2-5; CDR3 DNA: TGTGCCAGCAGTTTATCTGCGGAGACCCAGTACTTC; CDR3 protein: CASSLSAETQYF
CDR3 length: 18; D gene: -; V gene: TRBV13; clone size: -; J gene: TRBJ2-3; CDR3 DNA: TGTGCCAGCAGCTTAGGTCTGGGCGGGGGCCCTAGCACAGATACGCAGTATTTT; CDR3 protein: CASSLGLGGGPSTDTQYF
CDR3 length: 17; D gene: TRBD2; V gene: TRBV27; clone size: -; J gene: TRBJ2-1; CDR3 DNA: TGTGCCAGCAGTTTATCTGCTAGCGGGCACACCTACAATGAGCAGTTCTTC; CDR3 protein: CASSLSASGHTYNEQFF
CDR3 length: 15; D gene: TRBD2; V gene: TRBV29-1; clone size: -; J gene: TRBJ2-1; CDR3 DNA: TGCAGCGTGACCATAGCGGGAAAGGGGTCCAATGAGCAGTTCTTC; CDR3 protein: CSVTIAGKGSNEQFF
CDR3 length: 14; D gene: -; V gene: TRBV14; clone size: -; J gene: TRBJ2-7; CDR3 DNA: TGTGCCAGCAGCCAAGAGATGGTAATTCCCGAGCAGTACTTC; CDR3 protein: CASSQEMVIPEQYF
CDR3 length: 15; D gene: -; V gene: TRBV5-1; clone size: -; J gene: TRBJ2-1; CDR3 DNA: TGCGCCAGCAGCTTGGCACAAGGGTTCTACAATGAGCAGTTCTTC; CDR3 protein: CASSLAQGFYNEQFF
CDR3 length: 14; D gene: TRBD2; V gene: TRBV10-2; clone size: -; J gene: TRBJ2-7; CDR3 DNA: TGCGCCAGCAGTGAGAGCGGGATCTCCTACGAGCAGTACTTC; CDR3 protein: CASSESGISYEQYF
CDR3 length: 15; D gene: TRBD2; V gene: TRBV12-3/TRBV12-4; clone size: -; J gene: TRBJ2-2; CDR3 DNA: TGTGCCAGCAGTCTTAGCGGGTTGAACACCGGGGAGCTGTTTTTT; CDR3 protein: CASSLSGLNTGELFF
CDR3 length: 13; D gene: -; V gene: TRBV7-2; clone size: few; J gene: TRBJ2-7; CDR3 DNA: TGTGCCAGCAGCGGGGGGCTAACCTACGAGCAGTACTTC; CDR3 protein: CASSGGLTYEQYF
CDR3 length: 17; D gene: -; V gene: TRBV6-1; clone size: -; J gene: TRBJ2-1; CDR3 DNA: TGTGCCAGCAGTGAGACAGATACCGGGTCAGCGAGGAATGAGCAGTTCTTC; CDR3 protein: CASSETDTGSARNEQFF
CDR3 length: 13; D gene: -; V gene: TRBV20-1; clone size: -; J gene: TRBJ1-5; CDR3 DNA: TGCAGTGCTAAGACGGATGGGGCTCAGCCCCAGCATTTT; CDR3 protein: CSAKTDGAQPQHF
CDR3 length: 14; D gene: -; V gene: TRBV28; clone size: -; J gene: TRBJ2-1; CDR3 DNA: TGTGCCAGCAGCGCGCTGGGTCGCTCCTACAATGTCTACTTC; CDR3 protein: CASSALGRSYNVYF
CDR3 length: 14; D gene: -; V gene: TRBV20-1; clone size: -; J gene: TRBJ1-1; CDR3 DNA: TGCAGTGCTAGAGTATCTACAGAGTTCGGGGAAGCTTTCTTT; CDR3 protein: CSARVSTEFGEAFF